These 7 T cell receptor beta chains were all obtained from the same sample, sequenced in a study of OX40 agonist ivuxolimab in advanced cancers. TCRdb's table, derived via immunoSEQ multiplex PCR, lists solely in-frame clones and lacks some. The sample holds roughly 76,000 clones, over 80% seen once. Sequencing used CD4+ or CD8+ T cells sorted from blood, obtained in a trial of the OX40 agonist ivuxolimab. These receptors were taken from an adult with an advanced solid tumor such as melanoma, head and neck, liver or kidney cancer.

This chain uses TRBV9 with TRBJ1-5, with 9 bases identical to TRBD1. CDR1 is SGDLS and CDR2 is YYNGEE in the germline V gene. The CDR3 totals 13 residues. After removal of 6 bases from V and 8 bases from J, the junction contained 6 bases not matched to a gene. CDR3 coding DNA: TGTGCCAGCAATGAACAGGGGGCTGAGCCCCAGCATTTT. Encoded protein: CASNEQGAEPQHF.

The chain joins TRBV30 to TRBJ2-1; D is ambiguous. CDR3 length equals 13 residues. CDR1 is GTSNPN and CDR2 is SVGIG in the germline V gene (reference sequence). Trimming left V 0 bases short and J 3 bases short, with 6 bases between. CDR3 region: CAWSVAVYNEQFF. The CDR3 nucleotides read TGTGCCTGGAGTGTGGCAGTCTACAATGAGCAGTTCTTC.

CDR3 in amino acids: CASEGLTIYEQYF. The CDR3 bases are TGTGCCAGCGAGGGACTCACGATCTACGAGCAGTACTTC. The chain couples TRBV28 to TRBJ2-7, with a weak D call TRBD2 (6 bases). The CDR3 has 13 residues. Germline CDR1 reads MDHEN; CDR2 reads SYDVKM. V lost 8 bases to trimming and J lost 3 bases, with 14 bases between them.

CDR3: CASSMTASTDTQYF. The CDR3, as DNA: TGTGCCAGCAGCATGACAGCTAGCACAGATACGCAGTATTTT. This chain links TRBV27 with TRBJ2-3, with D perhaps matching TRBD1 (5 bases). Trimming took 6 bases from V and 0 from J, leaving 10 bases between them. Germline lookup yields CDR1 MNHEY and CDR2 SMNVEV (reference sequence). The CDR3 contains 14 residues.

The gene calls are TRBV6-6 and TRBJ2-7, with a weak D call TRBD1 (6 bases). The CDR3 length is 12 residues. Germline V CDR1 and CDR2: MNHNY, SVGAGI (reference sequence). V gave up 11 bases and J gave up 2 bases, with 13 bases separating them. CDR3 residues: CAAGRTAYEQYF. CDR3 coding DNA: TGTGCCGCCGGACGGACAGCCTACGAGCAGTACTTC.

The V gene is TRBV4-2, the J gene TRBJ1-4; 8 bases are a match to TRBD1. CDR3 length: 16 residues. In germline, CDR1 is LGHNA, CDR2 YNFKEQ. V was pared by 4 bases and J by 0 bases, with 4 bases of the junction left unmatched. The DNA of the CDR3 is TGTGCCAGCAGCCGTCCACAGGGGGCAACTAATGAAAAACTGTTTTTT. Its translation: CASSRPQGATNEKLFF.

The table lists this clone with a few counts. V and J are TRBV28 and TRBJ2-5; 8 bases are shared with TRBD1. The germline CDR1 and CDR2 sequences are MDHEN and SYDVKM. V dropped 3 bases and J dropped 5; count of bases not matched to a gene: 8. The CDR3 consists of 15 residues. The CDR3 DNA is TGTGCCAGCAGTTTTCCAGGGGGCGCGAGGGAGACCCAGTACTTC. It encodes CASSFPGGARETQYF.